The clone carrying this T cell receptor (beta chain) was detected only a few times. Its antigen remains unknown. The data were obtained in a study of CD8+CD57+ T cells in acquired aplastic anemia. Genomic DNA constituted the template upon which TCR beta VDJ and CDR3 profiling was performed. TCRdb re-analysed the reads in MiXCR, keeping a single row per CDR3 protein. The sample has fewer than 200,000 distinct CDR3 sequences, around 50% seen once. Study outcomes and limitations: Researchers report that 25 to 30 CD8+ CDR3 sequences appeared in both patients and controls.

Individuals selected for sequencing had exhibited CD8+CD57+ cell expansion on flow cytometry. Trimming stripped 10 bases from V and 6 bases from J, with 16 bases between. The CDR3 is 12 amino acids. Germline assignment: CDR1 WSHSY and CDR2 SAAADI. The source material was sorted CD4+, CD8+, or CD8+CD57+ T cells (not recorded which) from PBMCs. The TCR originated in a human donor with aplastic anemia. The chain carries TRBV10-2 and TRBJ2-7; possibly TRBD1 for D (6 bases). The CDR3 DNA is TGCGCCACTGCAGTGGTGGGGGCCGAGCAGTACTTC. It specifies CATAVVGAEQYF.